Listed below are T cell receptor beta chains from one sample, sequenced in a study of identifying expanded T cells in peripheral blood. Clones were sequenced by immunoSEQ multiplex PCR, and TCRdb holds only the in-frame ones, with some missing. The data contain about 91,000 clones, around nine tenths of them singletons. Input material: blood. These receptor sequences come from a person between 18 and 75 years old in good health. Each CDR3 is given with its conserved first and last residue. The order of the fields is J gene, V gene, D gene, clone size, CDR3 DNA, CDR3 protein. The D gene is left open where the match is weak. Size values are once, few and many counts, or a class for expanded clones, and some rows have none.

J: TRBJ1-2
V: TRBV7-3
D: NA
size: NA
DNA: TGTGCCAGCAGCCCACAAGGACTTTCAGGTGGCTACACCTTC
CDR3: CASSPQGLSGGYTF

J: TRBJ2-2
V: TRBV7-3
D: NA
size: NA
DNA: TGTGCCAGCAGCTCGATGAACACCGGGGAGCTGTTTTTT
CDR3: CASSSMNTGELFF

J: TRBJ2-5
V: TRBV5-1
D: NA
size: NA
DNA: TGCGCCAGCAGCCCTTACTCTAGACTAGGCGAGAAGACCCAGTACTTC
CDR3: CASSPYSRLGEKTQYF

J: TRBJ2-7
V: TRBV12-2
D: NA
size: NA
DNA: TGTGCAAGTCGCCGACCCCACGAGCAGTACTTC
CDR3: CASRRPHEQYF

J: TRBJ1-1
V: TRBV5-5
D: NA
size: NA
DNA: TGTGCCAGCAGTATGGTGGGGGCCACTGAAGCTTTCTTT
CDR3: CASSMVGATEAFF

J: TRBJ2-7
V: TRBV21-1
D: NA
size: NA
DNA: TGTGCCAGCAGCTCCGAGCAGGAACAGTTCTCCTACGAGCAGTACTTC
CDR3: CASSSEQEQFSYEQYF

J: TRBJ1-4
V: TRBV7-8
D: NA
size: NA
DNA: TGTGCCAGCAGCTTAAGTGTGGGCGGTCCTAATGAAAAACTGTTTTTT
CDR3: CASSLSVGGPNEKLFF

J: TRBJ2-5
V: TRBV5-6
D: NA
size: NA
DNA: TGTGCCAGTAGAGAGACAGGGGAGGGGGAGACCCAGTACTTC
CDR3: CASRETGEGETQYF

J: TRBJ2-1
V: TRBV7-3
D: NA
size: NA
DNA: TGTGCCAGCAGCGCGGGACGGAGCAATGAGCAGTTCTTC
CDR3: CASSAGRSNEQFF

J: TRBJ2-3
V: TRBV2
D: TRBD2
size: once
DNA: TGTGCCAGCAGTGACGCGGGGGTGGGCACAGATACGCAGTATTTT
CDR3: CASSDAGVGTDTQYF

J: TRBJ2-7
V: TRBV6-1
D: NA
size: NA
DNA: TGTGCCAGCAGGTGGAGGGGGGACGAGCAGTACTTC
CDR3: CASRWRGDEQYF

J: TRBJ1-1
V: TRBV30
D: NA
size: NA
DNA: TGTGCCTGGAGTGTACAGGGTGACACTGAAGCTTTCTTT
CDR3: CAWSVQGDTEAFF

J: TRBJ1-2
V: TRBV2
D: NA
size: NA
DNA: TGTGCCAGCAGTACCGGGACATTTGGCTACACCTTC
CDR3: CASSTGTFGYTF

J: TRBJ2-7
V: TRBV6-5
D: NA
size: NA
DNA: TGTGCCAGCACCTCCTCTGGATCGAACTCCGAGCAGTACTTC
CDR3: CASTSSGSNSEQYF

J: TRBJ1-4
V: TRBV7-9
D: NA
size: NA
DNA: TGTGCCAGCAGCCAAGGAGAAAAACTGTTTTTT
CDR3: CASSQGEKLFF

J: TRBJ2-5
V: TRBV6-5
D: TRBD2
size: once
DNA: TGTGCCAGCAGCCGCGGGGGACTGCAAGAGACCCAGTACTTC
CDR3: CASSRGGLQETQYF

J: TRBJ2-4
V: TRBV6-1
D: TRBD1
size: NA
DNA: TGTGCCAGCACCAGGGACAGAGGAGGAAACATTCAGTACTTC
CDR3: CASTRDRGGNIQYF

J: TRBJ1-2
V: TRBV28
D: NA
size: NA
DNA: TGTGCCAGCAGTTTTGCGAGGGAAAATGACTATGGCTACACCTTC
CDR3: CASSFARENDYGYTF

J: TRBJ2-5
V: TRBV27
D: NA
size: NA
DNA: TGTGCCAGCATGGGTGGGGGCTGGGAGACCCAGTACTTC
CDR3: CASMGGGWETQYF